A single sample gave rise to the 20 T cell receptor beta chains below, sequenced in a study of blood T cells in healthy people across ages. Primed by a sample-barcoded 5' primer and a J-beta primer mix, a second PCR proceeded for roughly 7 to 12 cycles. In TCRdb, the 5' RACE reads were re-called with MiXCR into one record per CDR3 protein. The sample shows roughly 1,500,000 distinct CDR3 sequences, around two fifths of them seen only once. Source material: blood. The receptors come from a woman younger than 30 in good health.

The chain uses TRBV20-1 and TRBJ2-7, with 8 bases that match TRBD2. Germline lookup yields CDR1 DFQATT and CDR2 SNEGSKA (reference sequence). This CDR3 is built from 14 residues. Trimming removed 6 bases from V and 5 bases from J; junction bases left unmatched: 12. CDR3 in DNA: TGCAGTGCCGCCCGTCGGGGGGGAGGAAACGAGCAGTACTTC. This sequence encodes CSAARRGGGNEQYF.

This clonotype was seen a few times. The chain combines TRBV20-1 with TRBJ2-3; TRBD2 matches at 10 bases. The V segment lost 1 base and the J segment 3 bases; nucleotides outside the gene matches: 13. CDR1 and CDR2 (germline): DFQATT, SNEGSKA (reference sequence). There are 18 residues in the CDR3. DNA for the CDR3: TGCAGTGCTAGAGGAAACAGCGGGGGGGCCATAGTAACAGATACGCAGTATTTT. Translation gives CSARGNSGGAIVTDTQYF.

The chain combines TRBV20-1 with TRBJ2-7; the match to TRBD1 covers 10 bases. The V and J ends lost 3 bases and 6 bases, in that order; junction bases with no gene match: 8. Per germline, CDR1 DFQATT and CDR2 SNEGSKA (reference sequence). The length of the CDR3 is 14 residues. This chain's CDR3 is CSASKGTGVSEQYF. The CDR3 DNA follows: TGCAGTGCTAGCAAAGGGACAGGGGTTTCCGAGCAGTACTTC.

The chain carries TRBV6-2 or TRBV6-3 and TRBJ2-3; perhaps TRBD2 as D (6 bases). Germline V gene sequence: CDR1 MNHEY, CDR2 SVGEGT. The V and J ends lost 6 bases and 0 bases respectively, with 25 bases between them. The CDR3 is made up of 19 amino acids. CDR3: CASRGDLGDSHSSTDTQYF. The CDR3 nucleotides are TGTGCCAGCAGGGGGGACCTTGGGGACTCGCACTCTAGCACAGATACGCAGTATTTT.

Worth noting for this clonotype: This may come from a read error, since a much larger clone is one base off. The CDR3 nucleotides read TGCGCCAGCAGCTTGGGCGCAGGGACTAGCGGGAGCGAGCAGTACTTC. This gives the protein CASSLGAGTSGSEQYF. The V gene is TRBV5-1, the J gene TRBJ2-5; the match to TRBD2 covers 14 bases. The DNA end is more similar to TRBJ2-7, so the J call may be wrong. This CDR3 spans 16 amino acids. Looked up from germline, CDR1 is SGHRS and CDR2 is YFSETQ.

This clonotype occurred a few times. V usage is TRBV28 and J usage is TRBJ2-1, with D tentatively TRBD1 (7 bases). Germline CDR1 and CDR2: MDHEN and SYDVKM. Trimming took 2 bases from V and 10 from J, leaving 18 bases between them. This CDR3 region has 15 residues. The CDR3 spells CASSLAGQMSQEQFF. DNA for the CDR3: TGTGCCAGCAGTTTAGCGGGACAGATGAGCCAGGAGCAGTTCTTC.

As concerns this clonotype: This may stem from a read error, because a much larger clone lies one nucleotide away. The chain links TRBV12-3 or TRBV12-4 to TRBJ2-1; 10 positions agree with TRBD2. This CDR3 region has 15 residues. Here the CDR3 reads CTSSLGASGGQQQFF. For the CDR3, the DNA is TGTACCAGCAGTTTAGGGGCTAGCGGGGGACAACAGCAGTTCTTC.

The table lists this clonotype with a few counts. The chain employs TRBV29-1 and TRBJ2-1; weak D call: TRBD2 (6 bases). The V gene's germline CDR1 is SQVTM and CDR2 ANQGSEA. This CDR3 is built from 14 residues. V was pared by 7 bases and J by 5 bases, with 18 bases between. The CDR3 loop is CSAAGRASHNEQFF. The CDR3 DNA sequence: TGCAGCGCCGCGGGACGAGCGAGTCACAATGAGCAGTTCTTC.

V gene TRBV11-2 combines with J gene TRBJ2-3; D call uncertain. The CDR3 is made up of 14 amino acids. V lost 1 base and J lost 3, with 8 bases in between. The germline gives CDR1 SGHAT, CDR2 FQNNGV. CDR3 nucleotide sequence: TGTGCCAGCAGCTTAGGAGCAGTGACAGATACGCAGTATTTT. It translates to CASSLGAVTDTQYF.

V is TRBV11-3 and J is TRBJ2-2; TRBD1 aligns across 7 bases. The CDR3 has 13 residues. The germline gives CDR1 SGHNT, CDR2 YENEEA. The trim removed 5 bases at V and 6 bases at J, leaving 3 bases unmatched. CDR3 region: CASSTGVSGELFF. The CDR3 region has the DNA TGTGCCAGCAGCACAGGGGTTTCCGGGGAGCTGTTTTTT.

This clonotype was counted only a few times. The chain couples TRBV4-1 to TRBJ2-7; 9 bases agree with TRBD2. Germline CDR1 MGHRA, CDR2 YSYEKL. Germline trimming cut 3 bases from V and 3 bases from J; bases unmatched to any gene: 12. CDR3 length equals 17 residues. The CDR3 coding sequence is TGCGCCAGCAGCCACGTCTTTAGCGGGGGCGTACACTACGAGCAGTACTTC. It is translated as CASSHVFSGGVHYEQYF.

The J gene is TRBJ2-1, the V gene TRBV21-1; the table names TRBD1, a call not compared with the DNA. TRBV21-1 is noted as a pseudogene. The CDR3 extends over 14 amino acids. CDR3 bases: TGTGCCAGCAGCCGAGAACCCCCAGACAATGAGCAGTTCTTC. Its translation is CASSREPPDNEQFF.

This rearrangement joins TRBV7-2 to TRBJ2-1, with D uncertain. Trimming took 5 bases from V and 5 from J, leaving 7 bases between them. In germline, CDR1 is SGHTA, CDR2 FQGNSA. The length of the CDR3 is 12 residues. The CDR3 sequence is CASSTVNNEQFF. CDR3 nucleotide sequence: TGTGCCAGCAGCACCGTCAACAATGAGCAGTTCTTC.

This clonotype was seen many times. V is TRBV4-1 and J is TRBJ2-1, with 15 bases aligning to TRBD2. Germline V lookup: CDR1 MGHRA, CDR2 YSYEKL. The length of the CDR3 is 14 residues. With 5 bases clipped from V and 8 bases from J, the junction kept 1 base outside the gene matches. CDR3 in DNA: TGCGCCAGCAGCTGGACTAGCGGGAGGGATGAGCAGTTCTTC. Residues: CASSWTSGRDEQFF.

The chain employs TRBV3-1 and TRBJ2-7; 7 bases align to TRBD2. CDR1 is LGHDT and CDR2 is YNNKEL in the germline V gene (reference sequence). This CDR3 spans 17 amino acids. After removal of 4 bases from V and 7 bases from J, the junction contained 19 bases not matched to a gene. The CDR3 nucleotides are TGTGCCAGCAGCCCCCGGGGTAGCGGGTCCACCTACAGTGAGCAGTACTTC. Amino acids: CASSPRGSGSTYSEQYF.

This clonotype was counted many times. The chain links TRBV29-1 to TRBJ2-1; D gene unclear. Trimming shortened V by 4 bases and J by 9 bases, and 10 bases separated the two germline ends. Per the germline V gene, CDR1 is SQVTM and CDR2 is ANQGSEA. The length of the CDR3 is 11 residues. This CDR3 is CSVVLSPEQFF. The CDR3 DNA reads TGCAGCGTTGTCCTGAGCCCTGAGCAGTTCTTC.

V gene TRBV20-1 combines with J gene TRBJ2-1; no clear D gene. The CDR3 length is 15 residues. V was trimmed by 5 bases and J by 7 bases, leaving 21 bases between them. The germline CDR1 and CDR2 sequences are DFQATT and SNEGSKA (reference sequence). DNA of the CDR3: TGCAGTGCTGGTACGGTTCTCTACTCGAGGAATGAGCAGTTCTTC. This encodes CSAGTVLYSRNEQFF.

V is TRBV3-1 and J is TRBJ2-5, with TRBD1 matching 8 bases. Near its end, the DNA agrees better with TRBJ2-7, so the J call may be wrong. The CDR3 totals 15 residues. Per germline, CDR1 LGHDT and CDR2 YNNKEL (reference sequence). The CDR3 protein is CASGLGTGRVYEQYF. DNA for the CDR3: TGTGCCAGCGGCCTAGGGACAGGAAGAGTCTACGAGCAGTACTTC.

This clonotype turned up a few times. The chain couples TRBV6-2 or TRBV6-3 to TRBJ1-2; 11 nucleotides align to TRBD1. This CDR3 is 16 amino acids long. V trimming: 4 bases; J trimming: 5 bases; junction bases outside the gene matches: 9. CDR1 and CDR2 (germline): MNHEY, SVGEGT. The CDR3 reads CASSSLGQGAQYGYTF. CDR3 coding DNA: TGTGCCAGCAGTTCACTTGGACAGGGGGCGCAGTATGGCTACACCTTC.

The genes are TRBV20-1 and TRBJ1-2; 10 nucleotides agree with TRBD1. The germline V gene has CDR1 DFQATT and CDR2 SNEGSKA (reference sequence). The CDR3 length is 12 residues. The ends lost 6 bases at V and 7 bases at J; junction bases unmatched: 5. The CDR3 reads CSARDRGVGYTF. DNA for the CDR3: TGCAGTGCCCGGGACAGGGGAGTTGGCTACACCTTC.